The next 2 T cell receptor beta chains were all read from a single sample in a study of neurological immune-mediated disorders. A single record per CDR3 protein comes from TCRdb applying MiXCR to the 5' RACE reads. The repertoire includes approximately 30,000 distinct CDR3 sequences, 5.5% to 7% of them detected once, and around 1.9% sits in the top ten. What was sequenced was CD4+ T cells from blood. Receptor source: a woman between 50 and 59 years old in good health.

By frequency in the sample, this clonotype is medium-sized. V is TRBV5-6 and J is TRBJ1-6; the D gene is possibly TRBD1 (6 bases). Trimming removed 4 bases from V and 5 bases from J, with 37 bases in between. The germline gives CDR1 SGHDT, CDR2 YYEEEE. The CDR3 has 23 amino acids. Here the CDR3 reads CASSKRTDRIPRLLQENNSPLHF. In DNA, the CDR3 is TGTGCCAGCAGCAAAAGGACAGATCGAATACCCCGGCTCCTTCAAGAGAATAATTCACCCCTCCACTTT.

This clonotype was detected ten times or more. The rearrangement joins TRBV10-2 to TRBJ2-5; D remains unclear. V was trimmed by 3 bases and J by 5 bases, leaving 7 bases between them. CDR1 is WSHSY and CDR2 is SAAADI in the germline V gene. The CDR3 has 12 amino acids. The CDR3 bases are TGCGCCAGCAGTGAAGTAGGGGAGACCCAGTACTTC. This translates into CASSEVGETQYF.